This T cell receptor (beta chain) was sequenced during a study of PD-1 and CTLA-4 blockade in melanoma. Using immunoSEQ multiplex PCR, the repertoire was profiled, and TCRdb retains in-frame clones only, with some absent. The sample consists of 28,000 or so clones, 75% to 95% of them appearing once. V was clipped by 5 bases and J by 0 bases; unmatched bases: 4. The CDR3 runs 14 residues. Germline lookup yields CDR1 SGDLS and CDR2 YYNGEE. The source of this sequence is a human donor with melanoma. This sample comprised CD8+ T cells from peripheral blood, obtained from a patient given anti-PD-1 treatment. The V gene is TRBV9, the J gene TRBJ1-2; 7 bases match TRBD1. CDR3 coding DNA: TGTGCCAGCAGAGGGACAGACGCTAACTATGGCTACACCTTC. This codes for CASRGTDANYGYTF.